One sample yielded the 22 T cell receptor beta chains listed below, sequenced in a study of blood T cell repertoires in COVID-19. The data were produced by immunoSEQ multiplex PCR, yet TCRdb's version contains in-frame clones alone and is incomplete. Counted here are 120,000 to 150,000 clones, almost 90% occurring once; the ten biggest clones make up 1.5% to 1.7%. The sample comprised peripheral blood. These receptors originate from a woman aged 55-75 years with acute or convalescent COVID-19.

The chain employs TRBV4-3 and TRBJ1-1; no definite D call. V shed 0 bases and J shed 1 base, with 6 bases lying between them. The CDR3 spans 14 residues. CDR1 and CDR2 from the germline V gene are LGHNA and YSLEER. DNA for the CDR3: TGCGCCAGCAGCCAAGATCACAGGAACACTGAAGCTTTCTTT. Translated: CASSQDHRNTEAFF.

The genes are TRBV28 and TRBJ2-7, with D tentatively TRBD2 (5 bases). Germline CDR1 reads MDHEN; CDR2 reads SYDVKM. CDR3 size: 18 residues. Trimming cost V 6 bases and J 2 bases, with 26 bases left between them. CDR3 sequence: CASSGRVSGPRRPYEQYF. Written as DNA, the CDR3 is TGTGCCAGCAGCGGGCGGGTCAGCGGACCACGAAGGCCCTACGAGCAGTACTTC.

In DNA form, the CDR3 reads TGTGCCAGCAGAGAAACCCCTAGGGCGGGGCTGAGCTCCTACGAGCAGTACTTC. Residues: CASRETPRAGLSSYEQYF. V and J are TRBV2 and TRBJ2-7; D might be TRBD2 (6 bases). V shed 6 bases and J shed 0 bases, with 24 bases lying between them. In germline, CDR1 is SNHLY, CDR2 FYNNEI. The CDR3 has 18 amino acids.

This rearrangement joins TRBV14 to TRBJ1-1, with 10 nucleotides matching TRBD1. The CDR3 spans 14 residues. Trimming cost V 4 bases and J 5 bases; bases outside gene matches: 4. CDR1 is SGHDN and CDR2 is FVKESK in the germline V gene. Written as DNA, the CDR3 is TGTGCCAGCAGCCGCGACAGGGGGCTTACTGAAGCTTTCTTT. Residues: CASSRDRGLTEAFF.

The J gene is TRBJ1-6, the V gene TRBV4-3; no definite D call. The CDR3 covers 14 residues. Per germline, CDR1 LGHNA and CDR2 YSLEER. Trimming stripped 6 bases from V and 6 bases from J, with 12 bases between. The CDR3 loop is CASSGQPFNSPLHF. CDR3 DNA: TGCGCCAGCAGTGGGCAGCCTTTTAATTCACCCCTCCACTTT.

The gene calls are TRBV5-1 and TRBJ2-7; a weak D match, TRBD1 (6 bases). This CDR3 spans 15 amino acids. Germline CDR1 SGHRS, CDR2 YFSETQ. V lost 2 bases to trimming and J lost 2 bases, with 14 bases between them. For the CDR3, the DNA is TGCGCCAGCAGCTTCACAGGGTTTATAGCCTACGAGCAGTACTTC. This codes for CASSFTGFIAYEQYF.

The chain uses TRBV5-4 and TRBJ2-3, with 9 bases identical to TRBD1. Trimming cost V 3 bases and J 1 base; bases outside gene matches: 9. This CDR3 is 17 amino acids long. CDR1 is SGHNT and CDR2 is YYREEE in the germline V gene (reference sequence). The CDR3 loop is CASSSEFRTGGTDTQYF. CDR3 DNA: TGTGCCAGCAGCTCCGAATTTCGGACAGGGGGCACAGATACGCAGTATTTT.

The sample holds one count of this clone. The chain uses TRBV7-2 and TRBJ1-5; 7 nucleotides line up with TRBD1. The CDR3 consists of 15 residues. Germline assignment: CDR1 SGHTA and CDR2 FQGNSA. J gave up 2 bases and V 5 bases, and 6 bases lay outside the gene matches. CDR3 in amino acids: CASSAGGGGNQPQHF. CDR3 nucleotides: TGTGCCAGCAGCGCAGGGGGAGGTGGCAATCAGCCCCAGCATTTT.

This clone has just a few counts. Other nucleotide sequences from this sample produce the same CDR3. This chain joins TRBV19 and TRBJ1-6, with 9 bases that match TRBD1. Looked up from germline, CDR1 is LNHDA and CDR2 is SQIVND (reference sequence). The CDR3 consists of 13 residues. V was clipped by 7 bases and J by 9 bases; unmatched bases: 4. The DNA for the CDR3 is TGTGCCAGTACCAGGGACAGGGCTTCACCCCTCCACTTT. Translating it yields CASTRDRASPLHF.

The rearrangement joins TRBV5-1 to TRBJ1-5; tentative D call: TRBD1 (5 bases). This CDR3 contains 15 residues. Trimming shortened V by 2 bases and J by 4 bases, and 13 bases separated the two germline ends. The V gene's germline CDR1 is SGHRS and CDR2 YFSETQ. CDR3: CASSLLGEGNQPQHF. The CDR3 coding sequence is TGCGCCAGCAGCTTATTGGGGGAGGGGAATCAGCCCCAGCATTTT.

This clone is medium-sized within its sample. V usage is TRBV9 and J usage is TRBJ2-2; tentatively, D is TRBD1 (6 bases). This CDR3 contains 15 residues. V shed 0 bases and J shed 5 bases, with 11 bases lying between them. Germline V CDR1 and CDR2: SGDLS, YYNGEE. The CDR3 nucleotides read TGTGCCAGCAGCGTAGGAGCCCAGGGGACCGGGGAGCTGTTTTTT. Amino acids: CASSVGAQGTGELFF. Full variable domain (outside the CDR3, taken from reference TRBV9 and TRBJ2-2): DSGVTQTPKHLITATGQRVTLRCSPRSGDLSVYWYQQSLDQGLQFLIQYYNGEERAKGNILERFSAQQFPDLHSELNLSSLELGDSALYFCASSVGAQGTGELFFGEGSRLTVL.

This clone has a handful of counts. The chain links TRBV25-1 to TRBJ1-2; D gene unclear. Germline V gives CDR1 MGHDK, CDR2 SYGVNS. Between the trimmed V and J ends, which lost 2 bases and 1 base, there was a span of 11 bases. CDR3 length: 15 residues. CDR3 DNA: TGTGCCAGCAGTGAAGAAGTGGGCTTTAACTATGGCTACACCTTC. It yields the protein CASSEEVGFNYGYTF.

The chain joins TRBV6-5 to TRBJ1-2; 7 bases are shared with TRBD1. V dropped 7 bases and J dropped 5; count of bases not matched to a gene: 13. Germline V CDR1 and CDR2: MNHEY, SVGAGI. This CDR3 spans 15 amino acids. As DNA, the CDR3 is TGTGCCAGCAACAGGGGTGGGGCAGGTCCATATGGCTACACCTTC. Encoded protein: CASNRGGAGPYGYTF.

The chain uses TRBV12-2 and TRBJ1-2; TRBD1, as called in the table, went unchecked against the DNA. TRBV12-2 counts as a pseudogene. The length of the CDR3 is 16 residues. CDR3 DNA sequence: TGTGCAAGTCGACTTATCTCCTCCGGGACAGGCCATGGCTACACCTTC. It is translated as CASRLISSGTGHGYTF.

This chain connects TRBV19 to TRBJ1-1; 7 bases are a match to TRBD1. V gave up 3 bases and J gave up 0 bases; unmatched junction bases: 10. Per germline, CDR1 LNHDA and CDR2 SQIVND (reference sequence). The length of the CDR3 is 17 residues. CDR3 coding DNA: TGTGCCAGTAGTATCGCCGGGACAGTGAACATGAACACTGAAGCTTTCTTT. Protein sequence: CASSIAGTVNMNTEAFF.

About this clone itself: Other DNA sequences in the sample encode the same CDR3. This CDR3 is CASSEGGQDYSYEQYF. CDR3 DNA sequence: TGTGCCAGCAGTGAAGGAGGACAGGACTACTCCTACGAGCAGTACTTC. The J gene is TRBJ2-7, the V gene TRBV6-1; a weak D match, TRBD1 (7 bases). CDR1 is MNHNS and CDR2 is SASEGT in the germline V gene. The V gene lost 1 base and the J gene lost 0 bases, with 13 bases spanning the gap. CDR3 size: 16 residues.

V gene TRBV27 combines with J gene TRBJ1-6; D may be TRBD1 (5 bases). V was shortened by 10 bases and J by 5 bases, with 15 bases between the two germline ends. This CDR3 is 14 amino acids long. CDR1 and CDR2 from the germline V gene are MNHEY and SMNVEV (reference sequence). The chain's CDR3 is CATWDSLNNSPLHF. The DNA of the CDR3 is TGTGCCACCTGGGACTCGCTTAATAATTCACCCCTCCACTTT.

The chain has TRBV7-2 and TRBJ2-7; TRBD2 aligns across 7 bases. Germline V gene lookup returns CDR1 SGHTA and CDR2 FQGNSA. With V trimmed by 5 bases and J by 2 bases, 9 bases remained unmatched. The CDR3 has 15 amino acids. CDR3 sequence: CASSPRLAVAYEQYF. The CDR3 DNA reads as TGTGCCAGCAGCCCGAGACTAGCTGTTGCCTACGAGCAGTACTTC.

The chain has TRBV28 and TRBJ1-2; D is ambiguous. The germline V and J ends were trimmed by 3 bases and 3 bases, with 8 bases remaining between them. The germline CDR1 and CDR2 sequences are MDHEN and SYDVKM. The CDR3 extends over 13 amino acids. The DNA for the CDR3 is TGTGCCAGCAGTTTGGGAGGCGACTATGGCTACACCTTC. Protein: CASSLGGDYGYTF.

CDR3: CASTPGQGDYGYTF. CDR3 in DNA: TGTGCCAGTACCCCAGGACAGGGGGACTATGGCTACACCTTC. The genes are TRBV19 and TRBJ1-2, with TRBD1 matching 10 bases. This CDR3 contains 14 residues. J was trimmed by 3 bases and V by 7 bases; bases with no gene match: 5. Germline V gene sequence: CDR1 LNHDA, CDR2 SQIVND (reference sequence).

This clone was found a few times. This sequence joins TRBV4-3 and TRBJ1-5, with TRBD1 as a possible D gene (6 bases). Deletions cut 0 bases from V and 6 bases from J, with 12 bases between. Per the germline V gene, CDR1 is LGHNA and CDR2 is YSLEER. The CDR3 has 15 amino acids. The CDR3 is CASSQEYAGVQPQHF. CDR3 nucleotides: TGCGCCAGCAGCCAAGAATACGCAGGGGTTCAGCCCCAGCATTTT.

This rearrangement joins TRBV30 to TRBJ1-4, with D possibly being TRBD1 (5 bases). Germline CDR1 GTSNPN, CDR2 SVGIG (reference sequence). V dropped 4 bases and J dropped 5 bases, with 14 bases sitting between them. The CDR3 covers 14 residues. The CDR3 spells CAWTKDNGNEKLFF. CDR3 nucleotides: TGTGCCTGGACCAAGGACAACGGAAATGAAAAACTGTTTTTT.